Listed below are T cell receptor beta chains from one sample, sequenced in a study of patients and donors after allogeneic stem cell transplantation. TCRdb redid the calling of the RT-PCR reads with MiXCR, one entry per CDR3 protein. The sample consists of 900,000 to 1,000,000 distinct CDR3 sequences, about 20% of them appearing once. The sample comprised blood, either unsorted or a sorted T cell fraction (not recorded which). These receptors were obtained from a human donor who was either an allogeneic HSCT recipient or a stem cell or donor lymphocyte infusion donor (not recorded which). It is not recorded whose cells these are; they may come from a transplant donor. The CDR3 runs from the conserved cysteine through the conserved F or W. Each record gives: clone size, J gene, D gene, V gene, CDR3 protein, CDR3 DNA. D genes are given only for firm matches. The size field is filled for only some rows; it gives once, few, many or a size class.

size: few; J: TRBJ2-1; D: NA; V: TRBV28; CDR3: CASSLMRGSYNEQFF; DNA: TGTGCCAGCAGTTTAATGAGGGGCTCCTACAATGAGCAGTTCTTC
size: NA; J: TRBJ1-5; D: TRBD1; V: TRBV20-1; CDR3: CSAGQGAGSNQPQHF; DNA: TGCAGTGCTGGTCAGGGGGCTGGGAGCAATCAGCCCCAGCATTTT
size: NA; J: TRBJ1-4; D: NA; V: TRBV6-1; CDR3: CASSVVGEKLFF; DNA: TGTGCCAGCAGTGTTGTCGGGGAAAAACTGTTTTTT
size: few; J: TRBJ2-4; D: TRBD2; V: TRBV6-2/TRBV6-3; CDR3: CASSYGLAGAKNIQYF; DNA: TGTGCCAGCAGTTATGGGCTAGCGGGAGCCAAAAACATTCAGTACTTC
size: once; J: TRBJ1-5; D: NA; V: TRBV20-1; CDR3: CSARGVRGAESNQPQHF; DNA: TGCAGTGCTAGAGGTGTTCGGGGGGCTGAGAGCAATCAGCCCCAGCATTTT
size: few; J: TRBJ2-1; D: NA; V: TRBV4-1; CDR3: CASSQVGLGEQFF; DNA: TGCGCCAGCAGCCAAGTCGGTCTTGGGGAGCAGTTCTTC
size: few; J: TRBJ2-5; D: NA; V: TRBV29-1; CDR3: CSVEEGAGWETQYF; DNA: TGCAGCGTTGAAGAAGGAGCGGGCTGGGAGACCCAGTACTTC
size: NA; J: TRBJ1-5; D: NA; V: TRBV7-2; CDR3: CASSLRQGAQPQHF; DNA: TGTGCCAGCAGCTTACGGCAGGGAGCCCAGCCCCAGCATTTT
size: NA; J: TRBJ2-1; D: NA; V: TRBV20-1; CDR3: CSVLSPPYNEQFF; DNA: TGCAGTGTTCTGAGCCCCCCCTACAATGAGCAGTTCTTC
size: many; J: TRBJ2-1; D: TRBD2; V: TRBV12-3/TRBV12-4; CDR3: CAIKRGGHDEQFF; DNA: TGTGCCATAAAGCGGGGGGGACACGATGAGCAGTTCTTC
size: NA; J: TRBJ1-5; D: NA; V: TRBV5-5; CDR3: CASSVIDQPQHF; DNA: TGTGCCAGCAGCGTCATAGATCAGCCCCAGCATTTT
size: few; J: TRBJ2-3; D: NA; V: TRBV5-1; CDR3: CASSLAPGITDTQYF; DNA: TGCGCCAGCAGCTTGGCCCCAGGGATAACAGATACGCAGTATTTT
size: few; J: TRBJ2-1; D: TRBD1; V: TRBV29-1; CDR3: CSVRTGDLEQFF; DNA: TGCAGCGTAAGGACAGGGGACCTGGAGCAGTTCTTC
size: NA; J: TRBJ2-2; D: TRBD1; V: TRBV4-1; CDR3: CASSASYDRGIAGELFF; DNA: TGCGCCAGCAGCGCAAGCTACGACAGGGGGATTGCCGGGGAGCTGTTTTTT
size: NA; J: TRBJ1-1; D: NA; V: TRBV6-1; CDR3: CASITAMNTEAFF; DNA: TGTGCCAGCATTACAGCGATGAACACTGAAGCTTTCTTT
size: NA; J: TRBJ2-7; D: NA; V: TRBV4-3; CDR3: CASSQDRSPSYEQYF; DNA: TGCGCCAGCAGCCAAGATCGCTCCCCCTCCTACGAGCAGTACTTC